The 21 T cell receptor beta chains below all came from one sample that was sequenced in a study of CD8+ T cells in alopecia areata. Extraction of RNA preceded its reverse transcription into cDNA, which served as the sequencing template. Profiled with immunoSEQ multiplex PCR; TCRdb holds only in-frame clones, not every one. The specimen gives about 110,000 clones without singletons; the ten biggest hold roughly a fifth. Sequencing used lesional skin. Receptor source: a C3H/HeJ mouse with alopecia areata. The strain's MHC type: H2-k.

As for this clone: Here the gene names and germline are mouse. The CDR3 is cut off 4 residues early in the read; its end comes from the germline J gene. The chain links TRBV13-3 to TRBJ2-7; 10 positions agree with TRBD2. CDR3 size: 15 residues. After removal of 2 bases from V and 3 bases from J, the junction contained 5 bases not matched to a gene. Germline V lookup: CDR1 NNHDY, CDR2 SYVADS. The part of the CDR3 DNA that was read is TGTGCCAGCAGTGAAGATGGACTGGGGGACTAT. It translates to CASSEDGLGDY. The whole CDR3 sequence is CASSEDGLGDYEQYF.

The table lists this clone with many counts. Gene names are mouse gene names. With the read ending 4 residues before the CDR3 end, the germline J gene is used to fill in that end. The chain recombines TRBV13-3 with TRBJ1-4, with TRBD1 matching over 7 bases. Germline CDR1 NNHDY, CDR2 SYVADS. The junction had 9 bases not matched to a gene; V was cut back by 5 bases and J by 5 bases. The CDR3 is made up of 15 amino acids. The part of the CDR3 DNA that was read is TGTGCCAGCAGCGACATGACAGGGAAGAACGAA. This codes for CASSDMTGKNE. The complete CDR3 sequence is CASSDMTGKNERLFF.

A remark on this clone: Genes here carry mouse names. The read terminates 4 residues ahead of where the CDR3 ends, so the germline J gene completes it. The rearrangement joins TRBV19 to TRBJ1-2; 10 bases line up with TRBD1. This CDR3 spans 14 amino acids. Per the germline V gene, CDR1 is FNHDT and CDR2 is SITEND (reference sequence). The sequenced part of the CDR3 DNA is TGTGCCAGCAGTATGGGGACAGGGGTTTCC. Translating it yields CASSMGTGVS. The full CDR3 protein reads CASSMGTGVSDYTF.

This clone came up a few times. Genes and germline are mouse. The sequenced fragment ends 4 residues before the CDR3 boundary, so the rest is inferred from the germline J gene. The rearrangement uses TRBV13-2 and TRBJ1-1, with 9 bases aligning to TRBD1. The germline gives CDR1 NNHNN, CDR2 SYGAGS (reference sequence). The CDR3 runs to 13 residues. V trimming: 5 bases; J trimming: 4 bases; junction bases outside the gene matches: 3. The part of the CDR3 DNA that was read is TGTGCCAGCGGCCTGACAGGGGGCACA. This translates into CASGLTGGT. The full CDR3 is CASGLTGGTEVFF.

Concerning this clone: Mouse gene names and germline throughout. The read falls 4 residues short of the CDR3 end, and the missing part is taken from the germline J gene. V and J are TRBV31 and TRBJ2-3, with TRBD1 as a possible D gene (6 bases). CDR3 length: 14 amino acids. Trimming removed 3 bases from V and 0 bases from J, with 10 bases in between. The germline V gene encodes CDR1 GKSSPN and CDR2 SITVG. The CDR3 DNA, read in part, is TGTGCCTGGAGCCTGGACAGTAGTGCAGAA. Translation gives CAWSLDSSAE. The complete CDR3 sequence is CAWSLDSSAETLYF.

This clone was seen many times. Germline and genes here are mouse. Sequencing ends 4 residues short of the CDR3 end; the germline J gene provides the rest. The chain is built from TRBV1 and TRBJ2-4; 8 positions match TRBD1. Per the germline V gene, CDR1 is NSQYPW and CDR2 is LRSPGD (reference sequence). CDR3 length: 15 residues. V lost 1 base to trimming and J lost 1 base; unmatched junction nucleotides: 1. CDR3 bases read: TGCACCTGCAGTGCAGCAGGGGGCGGTCAAAAC. Protein product: CTCSAAGGGQN. The complete CDR3 reads CTCSAAGGGQNTLYF.

About this clone: At residue 12, the TCRdb protein and translated DNA are inconsistent; the protein given comes from the DNA. Here the gene names and germline are mouse. Read sequence stops 3 residues before the CDR3 end, and the germline J gene provides the missing end. V usage is TRBV1 and J usage is TRBJ1-3, with D tentatively TRBD1 (5 bases). CDR1 and CDR2 (germline): NSQYPW, LRSPGD (reference sequence). The CDR3 runs 15 residues. Trimming pared 0 bases from V and 4 bases from J, leaving 10 bases between. CDR3 sequence reads: CTCSAESRVGNTLYF. The part of the CDR3 DNA that was read is TGCACCTGCAGTGCAGAGTCCAGGGTCGGAAATACG.

This clone was observed a handful of times. Any gene name here is a mouse gene name. The CDR3 end falls 4 residues outside the read, so it is completed with the germline J gene. The chain is built from TRBV19 and TRBJ2-2, with D perhaps TRBD2 (6 bases). The V end was cut by 1 base, the J end by 0 bases, with 10 bases between. CDR1 and CDR2 (germline): FNHDT, SITEND (reference sequence). The CDR3 totals 16 residues. CDR3 region: CASSIIGLTNTGQLYF. The CDR3 bases that were read are TGTGCCAGCAGTATAATCGGACTGACAAACACCGGG.

About this clone itself: Gene names refer to mouse genes. The read halts 4 residues ahead of the CDR3 end, with the missing end drawn from the germline J gene. The J gene is TRBJ2-5, the V gene TRBV19, with 10 bases identical to TRBD2. The germline CDR1 and CDR2 sequences are FNHDT and SITEND (reference sequence). The CDR3 has 14 amino acids. With 5 bases clipped from V and 0 bases from J, the junction kept 0 bases outside the gene matches. This CDR3 reads CASRGLGNQDTQYF. The sequenced part of the CDR3 DNA is TGTGCCAGCAGGGGACTGGGGAACCAAGAC. Combining the CDR3 with reference TRBV19 and TRBJ2-5 gives the whole variable domain GGIITQTPKFLIGQEGQKLTLKCQQNFNHDTMYWYRQDSGKGLRLIYYSITENDLQKGDLSEGYDASREKKSSFSLTVTSAQKNEMAVFLCASRGLGNQDTQYFGPGTRLLVL.

On this clone itself: Any gene name here is a mouse gene name. The sequenced part of the CDR3 DNA is TGTGCCAGCACAGGGAGGAACACCGGG. Translating gives CASTGRNTG. The CDR3 in full is CASTGRNTGQLYF. This chain uses TRBV13-3 with TRBJ2-2; D possibly corresponds to TRBD1 (5 bases). The DNA ends 4 residues before the CDR3 does, and the rest of the CDR3 is filled in from the germline J gene. The V gene's germline CDR1 is NNHDY and CDR2 SYVADS. The CDR3 consists of 13 residues. V was trimmed by 6 bases and J by 2 bases, leaving 8 bases between them.

The sample holds a few counts of this clone. Genes here carry mouse names. The CDR3 extends 4 residues past the end of the read, so its final part is completed from the germline J gene. The chain carries TRBV1 and TRBJ2-7; a possible D gene is TRBD2 (5 bases). This CDR3 comprises 14 residues. Germline lookup yields CDR1 NSQYPW and CDR2 LRSPGD (reference sequence). CDR3 amino acids: CTCSAERSWDEQYF. CDR3 DNA, as far as it was read: TGCACCTGCAGTGCAGAAAGGTCCTGGGAT.

This clone turned up a few times. Gene labels here are mouse ones. The read finishes 4 residues shy of the CDR3 end, and the germline J gene is used to complete it. The chain couples TRBV19 to TRBJ2-3; 13 bases agree with TRBD2. The germline CDR1 and CDR2 sequences are FNHDT and SITEND (reference sequence). CDR3 length: 16 residues. Germline trimming cut 5 bases from V and 3 bases from J; bases unmatched to any gene: 6. The CDR3 bases that were read are TGTGCCAGCAGCCCCGGACTGGGGGGGCGGGCAGAA. It encodes CASSPGLGGRAE. The CDR3 in its entirety is CASSPGLGGRAETLYF.

Note on this clone: Mouse gene names apply. Read data end 4 residues before the CDR3 end; the end is taken from the germline J gene. The rearrangement links TRBV30 to TRBJ2-2; D is perhaps TRBD1 (6 bases). The CDR3 totals 14 residues. Trimming pared 1 base from V and 2 bases from J, leaving 8 bases between. Germline values: CDR1 SQVVS, CDR2 ANEGSEA. The CDR3: CSSRGTENTGQLYF. The covered CDR3 bases are TGTAGTTCTAGAGGGACAGAGAACACCGGG.

This clone was observed a few times. The gene names here belong to mouse. The CDR3 extends 4 residues past the end of the read, so its final part is completed from the germline J gene. This chain uses TRBV19 with TRBJ2-7, with D tentatively TRBD2 (6 bases). This CDR3 is built from 15 residues. Germline V lookup: CDR1 FNHDT, CDR2 SITEND (reference sequence). The CDR3 here is CASSIDWTDSYEQYF. The DNA read from the CDR3 is TGTGCCAGCAGTATTGACTGGACGGACTCTTAT.

This clone was picked up a small number of times. Gene names and germline refer to mouse. The CDR3 end is not reached by the read, which stops 4 residues before it; the germline J gene fills it in. The V gene is TRBV1, the J gene TRBJ1-2, with TRBD1 matching over 7 bases. The CDR3 covers 15 residues. J lost 3 bases, V lost 1 base, and 5 bases had no gene match. Germline values: CDR1 NSQYPW, CDR2 LRSPGD (reference sequence). Incomplete CDR3 DNA: TGCACCTGCAGTGCAGTAGGGGGCGGGGACTCC. Protein product: CTCSAVGGGDS. Given in full, the CDR3 is CTCSAVGGGDSDYTF.

This clone has a handful of counts. Gene names are mouse gene names. The DNA ends 4 residues before the CDR3 does, and the rest of the CDR3 is filled in from the germline J gene. V gene TRBV13-3 combines with J gene TRBJ2-5, with D tentatively TRBD1 (6 bases). From germline, CDR1 is NNHDY and CDR2 SYVADS. V was pared by 3 bases and J by 3 bases, with 11 bases between. CDR3 length: 14 residues. CDR3 residues: CASSVRDIQDTQYF. The DNA read from the CDR3 is TGTGCCAGCAGTGTCCGGGACATTCAAGAC.

This clone was observed at least ten times. Gene and germline names: mouse. The sequenced fragment ends 4 residues before the CDR3 boundary, so the rest is inferred from the germline J gene. This chain uses TRBV13-3 with TRBJ2-2; 10 positions agree with TRBD2. Germline trimming cut 5 bases from V and 4 bases from J; bases unmatched to any gene: 5. Germline loops: CDR1 NNHDY, CDR2 SYVADS. The CDR3 is made up of 15 amino acids. The CDR3 sequence is CASSDWGVVTGQLYF. Incomplete CDR3 DNA: TGTGCCAGCAGCGACTGGGGGGTTGTCACCGGG. Using reference TRBV13-3 and TRBJ2-2 for the parts outside the CDR3, the full variable domain is EAAVTQSPRSKVAVTGGKVTLSCHQTNNHDYMYWYRQDTGHGLRLIHYSYVADSTEKGDIPDGYKASRPSQENFSLILELASLSQTAVYFCASSDWGVVTGQLYFGEGSKLTVL.

This clone turned up a few times. Each gene name is a mouse one. The CDR3 bases that were read are TGTGCCAGCAGTGATCAGCAGGGGGGTGCT. The encoded protein is CASSDQQGGA. The full CDR3 protein reads CASSDQQGGAEQFF. The V call is TRBV13-1, the J call TRBJ2-1; a possible D gene is TRBD1 (7 bases). The CDR3 goes on 4 residues after the read ends, and that part is filled in from the germline J gene. The CDR3 contains 14 residues. Looked up from germline, CDR1 is NSHNY and CDR2 is SYGAGN. V was pared by 1 base and J by 6 bases, with 11 bases between.

This clone was seen many times. The protein given in TCRdb and the translation of the DNA differ at residue 12, and the sequence presented here derives from the DNA. The genes and germline here are from mouse. The read falls 3 residues short of the CDR3 end, and the missing part is taken from the germline J gene. This chain links TRBV13-3 with TRBJ1-3, with TRBD1 as a possible D gene (5 bases). Germline V lookup: CDR1 NNHDY, CDR2 SYVADS. Trimming stripped 4 bases from V and 0 bases from J, with 11 bases between. The CDR3 extends over 15 amino acids. The CDR3 here is CASSSGHISGNTLYF. Incomplete CDR3 DNA: TGTGCCAGCAGTAGCGGACACATTTCTGGAAATACG.

This clone was seen only a few times. Genes and germline come from the mouse. The sequence runs out 4 residues before the end of the CDR3; the remainder is reconstructed from the germline J gene. The chain employs TRBV13-3 and TRBJ2-3; no reliable D call. CDR1 and CDR2 from the germline V gene are NNHDY and SYVADS. The V end lost 7 bases, the J end lost 3 bases, and 9 bases lay between the germline ends. This CDR3 comprises 12 residues. CDR3 sequence: CASASGAETLYF. The CDR3 bases that were read are TGTGCCAGCGCCAGTGGGGCAGAA.

The table lists this clone with a few counts. Mouse germline and gene names are used. The DNA ends 4 residues before the CDR3 does, and the rest of the CDR3 is filled in from the germline J gene. This chain links TRBV13-3 with TRBJ2-7, with TRBD2 identical over 8 bases. Germline V CDR1 and CDR2: NNHDY, SYVADS. This CDR3 has 14 residues. Trimming took 5 bases from V and 1 from J; bases not matched to a gene: 5. The CDR3 protein is CASRERTGSYEQYF. The DNA read from the CDR3 is TGTGCCAGCAGGGAAAGGACTGGGTCCTAT.